These 29 T cell receptor beta chains came from one sample sequenced in a study of T cells after yellow fever vaccination. TCRdb used MiXCR to reprocess the 5' RACE reads, holding one entry per CDR3 protein. The data contain about 370,000 distinct CDR3 sequences, 11% of them singletons. Source: PBMCs, taken on the day of the first yellow fever vaccination. All receptors come from a man between 18 and 35 years old who received the YFV17D yellow fever vaccine.

The chain links TRBV18 to TRBJ2-5; the match to TRBD2 covers 7 bases. This CDR3 is 15 amino acids long. The germline V gene encodes CDR1 KGHSH and CDR2 LQKENI. V trimming: 2 bases; J trimming: 0 bases; junction bases outside the gene matches: 3. CDR3 amino acids: CASSPRAGDQETQYF. The DNA for the CDR3 is TGTGCCAGCTCACCAAGGGCGGGGGACCAAGAGACCCAGTACTTC.

This clonotype was counted a few times. V is TRBV7-2 and J is TRBJ2-2; D not certain. The CDR3 spans 13 residues. Germline V gene data show CDR1 as SGHTA and CDR2 as FQGNSA. V dropped 6 bases and J dropped 6 bases, with 11 bases sitting between them. The CDR3 DNA sequence: TGTGCCAGCAGTGTCCAAAGTCCCGGGGAGCTGTTTTTT. Its translation: CASSVQSPGELFF.

The chain joins TRBV5-8 to TRBJ2-2; D might be TRBD1 or TRBD2, each matching 5 bases. Trimming removed 2 bases from V and 4 bases from J, with 15 bases in between. The CDR3 loop spans 16 amino acids. Germline CDR1 is SGHTS and CDR2 is YDEGEE. CDR3 sequence (DNA): TGTGCCAGCAGCTTTAACTGGGGGTTAGGCACCGGGGAGCTGTTTTTT. This translates into CASSFNWGLGTGELFF.

The V call is TRBV11-1, the J call TRBJ2-3; D might be TRBD1 or TRBD2, each matching 6 bases. V dropped 5 bases and J dropped 0 bases, with 21 bases sitting between them. There are 18 residues in the CDR3. Germline CDR1 reads SGHAT; CDR2 reads FQDESV (reference sequence). CDR3 sequence (DNA): TGTGCCAGCAGCCGAATCGGCGAAACGGGGGCTAGCACAGATACGCAGTATTTT. Translating gives CASSRIGETGASTDTQYF.

This chain links TRBV27 with TRBJ2-7; D is undetermined. The CDR3 covers 13 residues. Germline V gene sequence: CDR1 MNHEY, CDR2 SMNVEV (reference sequence). Trimming took off 3 bases at V and 3 bases at J, with 9 bases between the two ends. CDR3 region: CASSFGRYYEQYF. CDR3 sequence (DNA): TGTGCCAGCAGTTTTGGCAGATACTACGAGCAGTACTTC.

The chain carries TRBV18 and TRBJ1-6, with 9 bases matching TRBD1. In germline, CDR1 is KGHSH, CDR2 LQKENI. J gave up 7 bases and V 5 bases, and 9 bases lay outside the gene matches. The CDR3 consists of 16 residues. The CDR3 is CASSITTGQGNSPLHF. DNA for the CDR3: TGTGCCAGCTCAATTACTACTGGACAGGGGAATTCACCCCTCCACTTT.

V usage is TRBV4-3 and J usage is TRBJ2-5, with D possibly matching TRBD1 (7 bases). The V and J ends lost 2 bases and 5 bases respectively, with 18 bases between them. This CDR3 comprises 16 residues. Germline V gives CDR1 LGHNA, CDR2 YSLEER. CDR3 coding DNA: TGCGCCAGCAGCCAAAAAGGAGGGGGCTTTGGGGAGACCCAGTACTTC. Its protein is CASSQKGGGFGETQYF.

V gene TRBV12-3 or TRBV12-4 combines with J gene TRBJ2-2; unclear D gene. Trimming removed 3 bases at V and 4 bases at J, with 12 bases between. The CDR3 spans 15 residues. The CDR3 sequence: CASSFSHPPTGELFF. As DNA, the CDR3 is TGTGCCAGCAGTTTTTCGCATCCCCCCACCGGGGAGCTGTTTTTT.

This clonotype was found a few times. This chain joins TRBV10-3 and TRBJ2-3; 7 nucleotides agree with TRBD2. Germline V CDR1 and CDR2: ENHRY, SYGVKD. CDR3 length equals 14 residues. The V segment lost 5 bases and the J segment 0 bases; nucleotides outside the gene matches: 2. CDR3 loop: CAISRGVSTDTQYF. The CDR3 DNA reads as TGTGCCATCAGTCGGGGGGTTAGCACAGATACGCAGTATTTT.

The chain couples TRBV12-3 or TRBV12-4 to TRBJ2-2; TRBD2 agrees at 10 bases. The junction had 17 bases not matched to a gene; V was cut back by 2 bases and J by 11 bases. This CDR3 comprises 18 residues. CDR3: CASSLLPLAGVFLGELFF. The CDR3 DNA is TGTGCCAGCAGTTTACTTCCCCTAGCGGGGGTGTTTCTTGGCGAGCTGTTTTTT.

This clonotype showed up just a few times. The rearrangement joins TRBV5-1 to TRBJ2-3; no firm D call. There are 15 residues in the CDR3. Trimming shortened V by 1 base and J by 4 bases, and 13 bases separated the two germline ends. Germline V gene sequence: CDR1 SGHRS, CDR2 YFSETQ. The CDR3 here is CASSLWNGRPDTQYF. The CDR3 DNA reads TGCGCCAGCAGCTTGTGGAATGGGCGCCCAGATACGCAGTATTTT.

This clonotype has more than one count but fewer than ten. V gene TRBV20-1 combines with J gene TRBJ1-5; D not certain. V was shortened by 3 bases and J by 7 bases, with 10 bases between the two germline ends. CDR3 size: 12 residues. Germline CDR1 is DFQATT and CDR2 is SNEGSKA (reference sequence). Here the CDR3 DNA reads TGCAGTGCTAGCATTTACGACCAGCCCCAGCATTTT. Its translation is CSASIYDQPQHF.

This clonotype was found many times. The genes are TRBV12-3 or TRBV12-4 and TRBJ2-7; 9 bases match TRBD1. The trim removed 5 bases at V and 1 base at J, leaving 12 bases unmatched. The CDR3 length is 17 residues. CDR3 sequence (DNA): TGTGCCAGCAGTCCGTCATGGGGACAGGGTAGTTCCTACGAGCAGTACGTC. Protein product: CASSPSWGQGSSYEQYV.

This clonotype was observed a handful of times. V is TRBV19 and J is TRBJ2-3; D ambiguous. Germline loops: CDR1 LNHDA, CDR2 SQIVND (reference sequence). Trimming pared 1 base from V and 5 bases from J, leaving 13 bases between. This CDR3 is 15 amino acids long. The CDR3 DNA follows: TGTGCCAGTAGTATAGCCGTCATCTGGGAAGATACGCAGTATTTT. Translated: CASSIAVIWEDTQYF.

This chain connects TRBV5-4 to TRBJ1-1, with D possibly matching TRBD1 (6 bases). The CDR3 length is 15 residues. Germline V gene sequence: CDR1 SGHNT, CDR2 YYREEE (reference sequence). V was pared by 4 bases and J by 5 bases, with 18 bases between. The CDR3 DNA reads TGTGCCAGCAGCCAACGTACGTCAGGGGAAACTGAAGCTTTCTTT. Protein: CASSQRTSGETEAFF.

This clonotype was recorded many times. The V and J genes are TRBV29-1 and TRBJ2-7, with D possibly being TRBD1 (5 bases). With 2 bases removed from V and 2 bases from J, the gap between germline ends came to 10 bases. Germline CDR1 SQVTM, CDR2 ANQGSEA. This CDR3 has 13 residues. The CDR3 DNA is TGCAGCGTTGAACAGGGCACCCCCTACGAGCAGTACTTC. Translated, it gives CSVEQGTPYEQYF.

This clonotype was detected only a few times. The chain employs TRBV7-3 and TRBJ2-3; 10 bases line up with TRBD2. Trimming cost V 6 bases and J 2 bases; bases outside gene matches: 8. The CDR3 has 16 amino acids. Germline V lookup: CDR1 SGHTA, CDR2 FQGTGA. DNA of the CDR3: TGTGCCAGCAGTTATATCAGCGGGGGGGACACAGATACGCAGTATTTT. Translation gives CASSYISGGDTDTQYF.

This rearrangement joins TRBV4-2 to TRBJ2-1, with 10 bases lining up with TRBD1. Germline trimming cut 4 bases from V and 2 bases from J; bases unmatched to any gene: 8. Germline values: CDR1 LGHNA, CDR2 YNFKEQ. The CDR3 length is 17 residues. This CDR3 reads CASSRYLGQGTYNEQFF. As DNA, the CDR3 is TGTGCCAGCAGCCGCTACTTGGGACAGGGGACCTACAATGAGCAGTTCTTC.

The chain is built from TRBV4-2 and TRBJ2-2, with D uncertain. Germline loops: CDR1 LGHNA, CDR2 YNFKEQ. Trimming removed 3 bases at V and 4 bases at J, with 15 bases between. This CDR3 has 16 amino acids. This CDR3 reads CASSHSRAYLTGELFF. Written as DNA, the CDR3 is TGTGCCAGCAGCCATTCTCGGGCCTACCTCACCGGGGAGCTGTTTTTT.

This clonotype was detected a few times. CDR3 sequence: CASSLGVASGTYEQYV. The DNA for the CDR3 is TGTGCCAGCAGCTTAGGAGTCGCTAGCGGGACCTACGAGCAGTACGTC. The chain combines TRBV11-2 with TRBJ2-7; the match to TRBD2 covers 9 bases. This CDR3 has 16 amino acids. Germline CDR1 reads SGHAT; CDR2 reads FQNNGV. With V trimmed by 1 base and J by 2 bases, 6 bases remained unmatched.

This clonotype was counted only a few times. The V and J genes are TRBV4-3 and TRBJ1-1; D call uncertain. Trimming cost V 1 base and J 7 bases, with 13 bases left between them. The length of the CDR3 is 14 residues. Germline V gene data show CDR1 as LGHNA and CDR2 as YSLEER. DNA for the CDR3: TGCGCCAGCAGCCAAGTAGCCGGAGCCAATGAAGCTTTCTTT. Translated, it gives CASSQVAGANEAFF.

This clonotype was detected a few times. The V gene is TRBV28, the J gene TRBJ2-1; TRBD2 matches 11 bases. The CDR3 has 16 amino acids. V dropped 5 bases and J dropped 3; count of bases not matched to a gene: 6. Germline V gene data show CDR1 as MDHEN and CDR2 as SYDVKM. CDR3 amino acids: CASSQTSGAVYNEQFF. Written as DNA, the CDR3 is TGTGCCAGCAGTCAGACTAGCGGGGCCGTCTACAATGAGCAGTTCTTC. The full variable domain, completed using reference TRBV28 and TRBJ2-1, is DVKVTQSSRYLVKRTGEKVFLECVQDMDHENMFWYRQDPGLGLRLIYFSYDVKMKEKGDIPEGYSVSREKKERFSLILESASTNQTSMYLCASSQTSGAVYNEQFFGPGTRLTVL.

The rearrangement links TRBV5-1 to TRBJ2-6; D not resolved. The ends were cut back, 0 bases at V and 1 base at J, with 8 bases in the middle. The CDR3 sequence is 16 residues long. Germline-derived CDR1 and CDR2 are SGHRS and YFSETQ. In DNA, the CDR3 is TGCGCCAGCAGCTTGGGGGTAAGGTCTGGGGCCAACGTCCTGACTTTC. Protein: CASSLGVRSGANVLTF.

This clonotype was picked up a small number of times. The chain has TRBV19 and TRBJ2-6; possibly TRBD1 for D (6 bases). V lost 3 bases, J lost 0 bases, and 9 bases lay in between. Looked up from germline, CDR1 is LNHDA and CDR2 is SQIVND (reference sequence). CDR3 length equals 16 residues. CDR3 bases: TGTGCCAGTAGTATGACAGGCTACTCTGGGGCCAACGTCCTGACTTTC. It encodes CASSMTGYSGANVLTF.

This clonotype was seen a handful of times. The CDR3 region has the DNA TGCAGTGCTGTTCGGGGAACGGGGACGGTTCGCGAGCAGTACTTC. Protein product: CSAVRGTGTVREQYF. The chain has TRBV20-1 and TRBJ2-7, with D perhaps assigned TRBD1 or TRBD2 (5 bases each). Between the trimmed V and J ends, which lost 5 bases and 6 bases, there was a span of 23 bases. This CDR3 is built from 15 residues. Per the germline V gene, CDR1 is DFQATT and CDR2 is SNEGSKA (reference sequence).

The genes are TRBV12-3 or TRBV12-4 and TRBJ2-7, with TRBD2 matching over 8 bases. CDR3 size: 14 residues. V shed 5 bases, J shed 2 bases, and the junction held 5 bases outside the gene matches. The CDR3, as DNA: TGTGCCAGCAGTCGTTTGCGGGGGGCCTACGAGCAGTACTTC. Protein sequence: CASSRLRGAYEQYF.

This clonotype has just a few counts. The CDR3 reads CASSQDSAAAETQYF. Written as DNA, the CDR3 is TGCGCCAGCAGCCAAGATTCCGCGGCAGCTGAGACCCAGTACTTC. The chain couples TRBV4-3 to TRBJ2-5, with D uncertain. CDR3 length: 15 amino acids. V gave up 0 bases and J gave up 5 bases, with 13 bases separating them. The germline gives CDR1 LGHNA, CDR2 YSLEER.

This clonotype turned up a few times. The V and J genes are TRBV4-1 and TRBJ2-2; tentatively, D is TRBD1 (5 bases). The CDR3 is 17 amino acids. Germline-derived CDR1 and CDR2 are MGHRA and YSYEKL. V was clipped by 5 bases and J by 8 bases, with 24 bases between them. The CDR3 DNA reads TGCGCCAGCAGCTTAGGGGTACCGACCTCGTTCGTAGGGGAGCTGTTTTTT. This translates into CASSLGVPTSFVGELFF.

There are a few counts of this clonotype. The chain couples TRBV5-4 to TRBJ1-3; TRBD1 might be the D (6 bases). The germline V gene encodes CDR1 SGHNT and CDR2 YYREEE (reference sequence). The CDR3 loop spans 14 amino acids. Between the trimmed V and J ends, which lost 3 bases and 0 bases, there was a span of 7 bases. The CDR3 DNA follows: TGTGCCAGCAGCTCGACAGGCTCTGGAAACACCATATATTTT. Its translation is CASSSTGSGNTIYF. The whole variable domain, remainder taken from reference TRBV5-4 and TRBJ1-3, is ETGVTQSPTHLIKTRGQQVTLRCSSQSGHNTVSWYQQALGQGPQFIFQYYREEENGRGNFPPRFSGLQFPNYSSELNVNALELDDSALYLCASSSTGSGNTIYFGEGSWLTVV.